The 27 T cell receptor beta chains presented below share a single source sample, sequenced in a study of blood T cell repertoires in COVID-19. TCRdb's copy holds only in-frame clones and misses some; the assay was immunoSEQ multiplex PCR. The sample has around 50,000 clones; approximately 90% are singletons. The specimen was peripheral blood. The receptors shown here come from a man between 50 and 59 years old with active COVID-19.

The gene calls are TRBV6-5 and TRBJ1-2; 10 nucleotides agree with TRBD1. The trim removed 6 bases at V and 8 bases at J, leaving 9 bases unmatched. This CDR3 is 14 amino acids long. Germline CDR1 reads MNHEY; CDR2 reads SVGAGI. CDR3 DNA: TGTGCCAGCAGCCTCGACAGGGGGCGCCGCGGCTACACCTTC. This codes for CASSLDRGRRGYTF.

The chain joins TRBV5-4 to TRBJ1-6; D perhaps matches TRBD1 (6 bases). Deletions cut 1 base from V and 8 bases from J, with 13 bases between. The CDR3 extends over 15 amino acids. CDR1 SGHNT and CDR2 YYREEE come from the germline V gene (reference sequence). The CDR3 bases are TGTGCCAGCAGCTTGAAGGCAGGGGTTGATTCACCCCTCCACTTT. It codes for CASSLKAGVDSPLHF.

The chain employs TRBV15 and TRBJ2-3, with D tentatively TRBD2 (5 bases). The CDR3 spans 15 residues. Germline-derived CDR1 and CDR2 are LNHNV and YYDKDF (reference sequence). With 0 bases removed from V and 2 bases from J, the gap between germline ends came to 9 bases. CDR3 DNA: TGTGCCACCAGCAGAGAACGCGGGCTCACAGATACGCAGTATTTT. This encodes CATSRERGLTDTQYF. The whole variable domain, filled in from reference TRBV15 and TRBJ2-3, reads DAMVIQNPRYQVTQFGKPVTLSCSQTLNHNVMYWYQQKSSQAPKLLFHYYDKDFNNEADTPDNFQSRRPNTSFCFLDIRSPGLGDTAMYLCATSRERGLTDTQYFGPGTRLTVL.

CDR3 amino acids: CASSYGWQGEAFF. DNA for the CDR3: TGTGCCAGCAGTTACGGTTGGCAGGGAGAAGCTTTCTTT. J is TRBJ1-1 and V is TRBV6-5; TRBD1 might be the D (5 bases). This CDR3 is built from 13 residues. Trimming removed 2 bases from V and 8 bases from J, with 12 bases in between. Per germline, CDR1 MNHEY and CDR2 SVGAGI.

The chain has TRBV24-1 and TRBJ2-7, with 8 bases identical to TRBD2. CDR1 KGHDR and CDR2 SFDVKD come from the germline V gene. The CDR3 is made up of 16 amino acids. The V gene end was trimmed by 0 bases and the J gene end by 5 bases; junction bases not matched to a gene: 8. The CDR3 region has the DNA TGTGCCACCAGTGATTTGCCCCGGGAGGGCCGGAACGAGCAGTACTTC. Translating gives CATSDLPREGRNEQYF.

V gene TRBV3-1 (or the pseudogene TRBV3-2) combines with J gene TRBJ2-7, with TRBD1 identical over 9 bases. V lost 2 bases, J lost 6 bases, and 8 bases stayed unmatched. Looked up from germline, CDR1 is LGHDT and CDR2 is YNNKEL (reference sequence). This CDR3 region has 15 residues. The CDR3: CASSQLPGQGGEQYF. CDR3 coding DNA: TGTGCCAGCAGCCAACTTCCGGGACAGGGCGGCGAGCAGTACTTC.

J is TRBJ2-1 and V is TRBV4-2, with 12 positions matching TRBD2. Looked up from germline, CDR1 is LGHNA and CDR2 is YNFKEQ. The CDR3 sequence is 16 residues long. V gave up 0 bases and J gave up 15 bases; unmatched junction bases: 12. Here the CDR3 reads CASSQDYGLAGLEGFF. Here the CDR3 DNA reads TGTGCCAGCAGCCAAGATTACGGACTAGCGGGATTGGAGGGGTTCTTC.

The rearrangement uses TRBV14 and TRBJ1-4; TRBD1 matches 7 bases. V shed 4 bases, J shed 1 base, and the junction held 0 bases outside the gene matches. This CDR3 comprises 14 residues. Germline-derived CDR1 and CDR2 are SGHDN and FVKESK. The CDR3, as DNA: TGTGCCAGCAGCCGACAGGGAACTAATGAAAAACTGTTTTTT. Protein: CASSRQGTNEKLFF.

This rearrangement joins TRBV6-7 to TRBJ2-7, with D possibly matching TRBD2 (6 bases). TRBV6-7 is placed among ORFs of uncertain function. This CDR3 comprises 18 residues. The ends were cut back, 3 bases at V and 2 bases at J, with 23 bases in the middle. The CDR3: CASSYGVWISGCPYEQYF. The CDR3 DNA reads TGTGCCAGCAGTTATGGGGTGTGGATTAGCGGTTGCCCCTACGAGCAGTACTTC.

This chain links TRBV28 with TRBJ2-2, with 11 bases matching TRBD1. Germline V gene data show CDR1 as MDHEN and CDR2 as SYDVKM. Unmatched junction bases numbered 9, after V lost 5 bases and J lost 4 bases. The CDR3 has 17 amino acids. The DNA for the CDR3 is TGTGCCAGCAGTCCGATCGGACAGGGGGCCCGCACCGGGGAGCTGTTTTTT. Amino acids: CASSPIGQGARTGELFF.

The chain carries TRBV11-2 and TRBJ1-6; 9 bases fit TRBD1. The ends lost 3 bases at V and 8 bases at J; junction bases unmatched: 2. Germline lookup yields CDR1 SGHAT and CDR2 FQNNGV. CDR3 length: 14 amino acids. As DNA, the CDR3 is TGTGCCAGCAGCTTCGGACAGGGGCATTCACCCCTCCACTTT. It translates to CASSFGQGHSPLHF.

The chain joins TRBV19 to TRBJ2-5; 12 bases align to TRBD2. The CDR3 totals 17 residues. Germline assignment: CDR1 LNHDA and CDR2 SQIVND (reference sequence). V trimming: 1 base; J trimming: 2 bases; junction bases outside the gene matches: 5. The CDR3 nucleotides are TGTGCCAGTAGTATAGGCGGACTAGCGGGAACTCAAGAGACCCAGTACTTC. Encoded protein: CASSIGGLAGTQETQYF. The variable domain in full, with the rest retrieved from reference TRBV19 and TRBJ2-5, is DGGITQSPKYLFRKEGQNVTLSCEQNLNHDAMYWYRQDPGQGLRLIYYSQIVNDFQKGDIAEGYSVSREKKESFPLTVTSAQKNPTAFYLCASSIGGLAGTQETQYFGPGTRLLVL.

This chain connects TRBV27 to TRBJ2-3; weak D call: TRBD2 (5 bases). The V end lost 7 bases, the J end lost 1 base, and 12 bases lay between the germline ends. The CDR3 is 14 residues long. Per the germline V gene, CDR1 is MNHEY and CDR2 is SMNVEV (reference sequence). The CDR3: CASTRGRRTDTQYF. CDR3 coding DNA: TGTGCCAGCACCCGAGGGAGACGCACAGATACGCAGTATTTT.

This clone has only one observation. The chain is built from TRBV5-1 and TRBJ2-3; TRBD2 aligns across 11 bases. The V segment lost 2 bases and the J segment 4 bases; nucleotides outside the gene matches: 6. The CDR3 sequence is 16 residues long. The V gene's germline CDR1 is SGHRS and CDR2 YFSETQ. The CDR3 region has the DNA TGCGCCAGCAGCTTAGAACTAGCGGGAGAATCAGATACGCAGTATTTT. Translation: CASSLELAGESDTQYF.

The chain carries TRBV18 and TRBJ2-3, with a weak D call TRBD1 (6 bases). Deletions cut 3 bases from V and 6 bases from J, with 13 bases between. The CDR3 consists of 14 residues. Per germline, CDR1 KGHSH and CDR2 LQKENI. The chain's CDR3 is CASSPTGNFDTQYF. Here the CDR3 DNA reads TGTGCCAGCTCACCCACAGGGAATTTTGATACGCAGTATTTT.

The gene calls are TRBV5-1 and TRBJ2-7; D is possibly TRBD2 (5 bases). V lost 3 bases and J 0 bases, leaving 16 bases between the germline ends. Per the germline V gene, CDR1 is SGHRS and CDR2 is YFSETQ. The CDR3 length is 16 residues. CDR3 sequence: CASSSGLKTSSYEQYF. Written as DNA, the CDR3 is TGCGCCAGCAGCTCCGGACTGAAGACGAGCTCCTACGAGCAGTACTTC.

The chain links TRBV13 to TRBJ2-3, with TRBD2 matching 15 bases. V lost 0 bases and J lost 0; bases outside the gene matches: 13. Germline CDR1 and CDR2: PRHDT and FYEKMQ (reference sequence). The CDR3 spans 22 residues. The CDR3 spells CASSLGLRFGLAGGPSTDTQYF. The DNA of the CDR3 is TGTGCCAGCAGCTTAGGCCTCCGGTTCGGACTAGCGGGAGGGCCTAGCACAGATACGCAGTATTTT. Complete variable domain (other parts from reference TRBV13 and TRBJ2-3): AAGVIQSPRHLIKEKRETATLKCYPIPRHDTVYWYQQGPGQDPQFLISFYEKMQSDKGSIPDRFSAQQFSDYHSELNMSSLELGDSALYFCASSLGLRFGLAGGPSTDTQYFGPGTRLTVL.

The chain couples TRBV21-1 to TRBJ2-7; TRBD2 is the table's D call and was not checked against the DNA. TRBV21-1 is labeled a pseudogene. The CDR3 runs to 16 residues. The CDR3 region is CASSKVRTHFSYEQYF. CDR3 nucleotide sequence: TGTGCCAGCAGCAAAGTCCGAACCCACTTTTCCTACGAGCAGTACTTC.

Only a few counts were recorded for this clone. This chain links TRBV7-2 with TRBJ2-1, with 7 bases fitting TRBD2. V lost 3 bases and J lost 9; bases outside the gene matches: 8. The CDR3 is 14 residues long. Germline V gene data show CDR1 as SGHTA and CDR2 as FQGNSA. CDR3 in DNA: TGTGCCAGCAGCTTCGCGGGAGTCGCAGGTGAGCAGTTCTTC. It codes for CASSFAGVAGEQFF. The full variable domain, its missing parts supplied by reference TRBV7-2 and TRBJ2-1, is GAGVSQSPSNKVTEKGKDVELRCDPISGHTALYWYRQSLGQGLEFLIYFQGNSAPDKSGLPSDRFSAERTGGSVSTLTIQRTQQEDSAVYLCASSFAGVAGEQFFGPGTRLTVL.

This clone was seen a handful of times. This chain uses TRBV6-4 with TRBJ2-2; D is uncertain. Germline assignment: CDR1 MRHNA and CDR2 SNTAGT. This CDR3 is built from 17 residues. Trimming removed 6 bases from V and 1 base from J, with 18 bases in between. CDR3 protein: CASSPTPSLRNTGELFF. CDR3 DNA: TGTGCCAGCAGCCCTACTCCCTCCCTGCGGAACACCGGGGAGCTGTTTTTT.

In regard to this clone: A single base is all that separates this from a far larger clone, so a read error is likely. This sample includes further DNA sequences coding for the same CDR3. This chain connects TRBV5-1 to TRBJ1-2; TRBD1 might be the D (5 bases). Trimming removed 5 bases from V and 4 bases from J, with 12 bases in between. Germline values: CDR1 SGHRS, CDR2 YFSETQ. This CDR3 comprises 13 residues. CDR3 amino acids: CASRSGGGYGYTF. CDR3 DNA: TGCGCCAGCAGGTCCGGGGGGGGCTATGGCTACACCTTC.

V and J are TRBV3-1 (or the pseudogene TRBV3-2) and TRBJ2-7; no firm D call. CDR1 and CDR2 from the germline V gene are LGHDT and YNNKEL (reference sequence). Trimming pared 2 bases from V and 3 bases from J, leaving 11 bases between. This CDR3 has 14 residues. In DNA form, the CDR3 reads TGTGCCAGCAGCCAACGCGCCTCGCGCTACGAGCAGTACTTC. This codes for CASSQRASRYEQYF.

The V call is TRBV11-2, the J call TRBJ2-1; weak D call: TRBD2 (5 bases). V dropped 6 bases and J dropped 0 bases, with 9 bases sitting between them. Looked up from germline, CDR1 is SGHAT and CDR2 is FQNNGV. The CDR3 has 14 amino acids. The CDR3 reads CASRSGSSYNEQFF. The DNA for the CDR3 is TGTGCCAGCAGATCGGGGAGCTCCTACAATGAGCAGTTCTTC.

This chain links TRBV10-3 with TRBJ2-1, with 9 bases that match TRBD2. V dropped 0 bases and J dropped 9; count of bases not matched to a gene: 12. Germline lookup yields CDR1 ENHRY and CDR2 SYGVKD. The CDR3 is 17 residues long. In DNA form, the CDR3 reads TGTGCCATCAGTGAGTCTGGCGGGGGGGCCAATGTCCTTGAGCAGTTCTTC. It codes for CAISESGGGANVLEQFF.

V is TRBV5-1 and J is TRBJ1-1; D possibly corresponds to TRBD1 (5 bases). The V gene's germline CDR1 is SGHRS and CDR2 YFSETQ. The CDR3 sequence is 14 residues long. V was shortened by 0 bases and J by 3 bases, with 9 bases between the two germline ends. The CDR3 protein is CASSLAAGDTEAFF. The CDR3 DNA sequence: TGCGCCAGCAGCTTGGCCGCGGGGGACACTGAAGCTTTCTTT.

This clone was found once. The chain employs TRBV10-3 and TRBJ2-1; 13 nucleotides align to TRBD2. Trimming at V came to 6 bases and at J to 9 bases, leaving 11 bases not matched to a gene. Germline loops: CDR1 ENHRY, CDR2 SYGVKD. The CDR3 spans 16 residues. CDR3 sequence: CAISRVLAGGPSEQFF. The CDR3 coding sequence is TGTGCCATCAGCAGGGTACTAGCGGGGGGGCCAAGTGAGCAGTTCTTC.

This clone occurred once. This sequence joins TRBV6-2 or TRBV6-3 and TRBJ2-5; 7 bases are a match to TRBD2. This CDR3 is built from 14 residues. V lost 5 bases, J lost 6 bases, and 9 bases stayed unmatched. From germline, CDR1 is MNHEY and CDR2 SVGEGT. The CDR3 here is CASSPAGDGKTQYF. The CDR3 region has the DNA TGTGCCAGCAGTCCCGCGGGGGACGGAAAGACCCAGTACTTC.